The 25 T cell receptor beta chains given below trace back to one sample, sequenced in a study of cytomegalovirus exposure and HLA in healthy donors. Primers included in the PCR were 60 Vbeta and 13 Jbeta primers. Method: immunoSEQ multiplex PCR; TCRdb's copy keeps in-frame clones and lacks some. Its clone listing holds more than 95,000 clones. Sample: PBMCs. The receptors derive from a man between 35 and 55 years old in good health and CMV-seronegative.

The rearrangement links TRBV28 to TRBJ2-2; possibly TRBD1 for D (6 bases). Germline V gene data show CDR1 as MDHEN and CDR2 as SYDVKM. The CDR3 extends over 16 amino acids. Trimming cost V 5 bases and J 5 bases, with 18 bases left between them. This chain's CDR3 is CASSLIIRGRTGELFF. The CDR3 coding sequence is TGTGCCAGCAGTCTGATCATCAGGGGAAGGACCGGGGAGCTGTTTTTT. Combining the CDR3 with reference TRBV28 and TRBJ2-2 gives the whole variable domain DVKVTQSSRYLVKRTGEKVFLECVQDMDHENMFWYRQDPGLGLRLIYFSYDVKMKEKGDIPEGYSVSREKKERFSLILESASTNQTSMYLCASSLIIRGRTGELFFGEGSRLTVL.

The CDR3 here is CASSQNSGYTDTQYF. CDR3 sequence (DNA): TGTGCCAGCAGCCAAAATAGCGGTTACACAGATACGCAGTATTTT. The chain combines TRBV7-9 with TRBJ2-3; the D gene is possibly TRBD2 (6 bases). With 5 bases removed from V and 2 bases from J, the gap between germline ends came to 14 bases. The germline CDR1 and CDR2 sequences are SEHNR and FQNEAQ (reference sequence). This CDR3 is built from 15 residues.

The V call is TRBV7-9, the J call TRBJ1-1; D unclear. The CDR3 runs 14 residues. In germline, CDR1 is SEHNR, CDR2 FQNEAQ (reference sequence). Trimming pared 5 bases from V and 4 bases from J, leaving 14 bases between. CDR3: CASSPGKGGTEAFF. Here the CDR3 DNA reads TGTGCCAGCAGCCCCGGAAAGGGAGGCACTGAAGCTTTCTTT.

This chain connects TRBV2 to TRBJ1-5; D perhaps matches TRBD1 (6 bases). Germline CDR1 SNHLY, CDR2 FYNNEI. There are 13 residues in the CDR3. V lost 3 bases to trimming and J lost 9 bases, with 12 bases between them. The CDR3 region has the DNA TGTGCCAGCAGTGATGATTGGGGGCGGCCCCAGCATTTT. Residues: CASSDDWGRPQHF.

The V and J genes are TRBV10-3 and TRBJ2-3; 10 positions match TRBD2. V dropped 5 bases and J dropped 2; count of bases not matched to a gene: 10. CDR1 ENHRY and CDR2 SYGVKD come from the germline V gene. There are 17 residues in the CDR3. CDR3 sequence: CAISSSSGGISTDTQYF. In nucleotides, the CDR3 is TGTGCCATCAGTTCTTCTAGCGGGGGTATATCCACAGATACGCAGTATTTT.

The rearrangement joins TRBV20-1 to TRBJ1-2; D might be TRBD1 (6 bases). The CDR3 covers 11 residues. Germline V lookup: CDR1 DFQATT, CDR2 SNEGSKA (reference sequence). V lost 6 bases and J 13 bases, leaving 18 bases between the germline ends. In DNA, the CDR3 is TGCAGTGCATATCTACAGGGACGAAGCACCTTC. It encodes CSAYLQGRSTF.

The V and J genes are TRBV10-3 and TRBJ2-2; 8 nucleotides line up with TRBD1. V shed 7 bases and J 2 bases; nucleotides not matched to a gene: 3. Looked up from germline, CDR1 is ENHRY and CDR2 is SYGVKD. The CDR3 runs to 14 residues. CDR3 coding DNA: TGTGCCATCACCGGGACAGGCAACACCGGGGAGCTGTTTTTT. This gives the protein CAITGTGNTGELFF.

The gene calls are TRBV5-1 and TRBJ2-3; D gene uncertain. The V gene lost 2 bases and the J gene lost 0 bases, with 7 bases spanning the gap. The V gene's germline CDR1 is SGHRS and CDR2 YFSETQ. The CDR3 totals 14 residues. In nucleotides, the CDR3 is TGCGCCAGCAGCTTCTTATCCAGCACAGATACGCAGTATTTT. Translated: CASSFLSSTDTQYF.

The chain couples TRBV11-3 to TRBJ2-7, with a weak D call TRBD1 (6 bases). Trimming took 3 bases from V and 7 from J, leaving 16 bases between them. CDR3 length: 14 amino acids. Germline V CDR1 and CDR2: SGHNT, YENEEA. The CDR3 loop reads CASSFQTGWWEQYF. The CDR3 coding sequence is TGTGCCAGCAGCTTCCAGACAGGTTGGTGGGAGCAGTACTTC. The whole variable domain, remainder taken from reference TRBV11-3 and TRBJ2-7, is EAGVVQSPRYKIIEKKQPVAFWCNPISGHNTLYWYLQNLGQGPELLIRYENEEAVDDSQLPKDRFSAERLKGVDSTLKIQPAELGDSAVYLCASSFQTGWWEQYFGPGTRLTVT.

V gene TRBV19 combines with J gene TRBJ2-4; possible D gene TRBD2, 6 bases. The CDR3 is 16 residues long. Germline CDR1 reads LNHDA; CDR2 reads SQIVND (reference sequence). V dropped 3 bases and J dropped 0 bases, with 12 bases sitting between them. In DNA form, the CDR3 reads TGTGCCAGTAGTATTGGAGGGAGAAGAGCCAAAAACATTCAGTACTTC. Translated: CASSIGGRRAKNIQYF.

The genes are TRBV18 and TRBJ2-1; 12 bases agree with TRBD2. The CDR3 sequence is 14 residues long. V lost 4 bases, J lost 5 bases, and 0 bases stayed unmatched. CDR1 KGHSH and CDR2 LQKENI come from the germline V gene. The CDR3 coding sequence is TGTGCCAGCTCACGACTAGCGGGGGACAATGAGCAGTTCTTC. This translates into CASSRLAGDNEQFF.

The CDR3 sequence: CAWSLAGWDTQYF. The CDR3 nucleotides read TGTGCCTGGAGTCTCGCAGGGTGGGATACGCAGTATTTT. The chain combines TRBV30 with TRBJ2-3, with D maybe TRBD1 (5 bases). The V end lost 2 bases, the J end lost 6 bases, and 12 bases lay between the germline ends. This CDR3 spans 13 amino acids. Germline assignment: CDR1 GTSNPN and CDR2 SVGIG (reference sequence).

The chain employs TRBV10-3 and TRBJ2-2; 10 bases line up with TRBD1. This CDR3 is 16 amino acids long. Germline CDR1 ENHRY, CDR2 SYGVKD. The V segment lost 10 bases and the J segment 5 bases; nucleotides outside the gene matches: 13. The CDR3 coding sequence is TGTGCCACATCCCCCGGACAGGGGGTGGTGACCGGGGAGCTGTTTTTT. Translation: CATSPGQGVVTGELFF.

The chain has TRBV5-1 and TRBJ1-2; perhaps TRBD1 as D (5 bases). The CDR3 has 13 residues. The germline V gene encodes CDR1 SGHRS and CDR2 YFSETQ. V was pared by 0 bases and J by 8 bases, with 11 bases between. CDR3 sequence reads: CASSLGLGQGYTF. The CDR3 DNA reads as TGCGCCAGCAGCTTGGGTCTGGGGCAAGGCTACACCTTC.

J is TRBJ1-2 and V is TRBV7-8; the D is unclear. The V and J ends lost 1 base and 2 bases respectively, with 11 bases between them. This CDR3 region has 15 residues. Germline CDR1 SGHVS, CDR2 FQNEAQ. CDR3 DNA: TGTGCCAGCAGCTTAGAGTCGATAGTCAACTATGGCTACACCTTC. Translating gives CASSLESIVNYGYTF. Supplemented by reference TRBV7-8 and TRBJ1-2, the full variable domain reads GAGVSQSPRYKVAKRGQDVALRCDPISGHVSLFWYQQALGQGPEFLTYFQNEAQLDKSGLPSDRFFAERPEGSVSTLKIQRTQQEDSAVYLCASSLESIVNYGYTFGSGTRLTVV.

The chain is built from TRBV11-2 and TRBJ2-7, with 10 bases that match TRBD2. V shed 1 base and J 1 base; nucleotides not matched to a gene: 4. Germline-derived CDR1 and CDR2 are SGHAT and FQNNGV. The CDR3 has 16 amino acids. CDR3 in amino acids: CASSLVPLAGSYEQYF. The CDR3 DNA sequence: TGTGCCAGCAGCTTAGTACCACTAGCGGGGTCCTACGAGCAGTACTTC.

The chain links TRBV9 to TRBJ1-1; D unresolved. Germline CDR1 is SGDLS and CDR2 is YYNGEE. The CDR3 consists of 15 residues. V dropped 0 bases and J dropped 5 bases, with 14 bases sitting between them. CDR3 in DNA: TGTGCCAGCAGCGTAGAAGCGGGGATGAGAACTGAAGCTTTCTTT. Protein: CASSVEAGMRTEAFF.

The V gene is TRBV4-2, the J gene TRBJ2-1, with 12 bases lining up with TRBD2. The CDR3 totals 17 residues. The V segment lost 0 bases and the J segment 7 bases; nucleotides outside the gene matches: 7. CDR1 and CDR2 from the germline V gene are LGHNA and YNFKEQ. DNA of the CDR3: TGTGCCAGCAGCCAAGACCCTCTAGCGGGAGGGGAAAATGAGCAGTTCTTC. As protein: CASSQDPLAGGENEQFF.

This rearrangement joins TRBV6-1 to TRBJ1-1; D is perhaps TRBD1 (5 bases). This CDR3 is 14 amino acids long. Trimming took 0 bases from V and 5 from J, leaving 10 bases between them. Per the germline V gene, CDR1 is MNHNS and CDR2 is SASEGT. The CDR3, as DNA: TGTGCCAGCAGTGAAGCGCTGGGGGGAACTGAAGCTTTCTTT. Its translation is CASSEALGGTEAFF.

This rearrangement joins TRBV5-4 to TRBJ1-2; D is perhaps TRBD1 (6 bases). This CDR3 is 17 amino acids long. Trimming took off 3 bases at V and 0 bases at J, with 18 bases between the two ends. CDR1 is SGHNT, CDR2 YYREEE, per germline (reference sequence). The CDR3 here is CASSSGGRGFSNYGYTF. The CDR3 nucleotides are TGTGCCAGCAGCTCGGGGGGCAGGGGTTTTTCTAACTATGGCTACACCTTC.

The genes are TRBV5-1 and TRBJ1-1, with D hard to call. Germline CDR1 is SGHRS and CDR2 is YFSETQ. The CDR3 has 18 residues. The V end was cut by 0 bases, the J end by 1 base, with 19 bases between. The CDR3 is CASSLEKRVWVENTEAFF. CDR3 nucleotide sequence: TGCGCCAGCAGCTTGGAAAAACGGGTTTGGGTTGAGAACACTGAAGCTTTCTTT.

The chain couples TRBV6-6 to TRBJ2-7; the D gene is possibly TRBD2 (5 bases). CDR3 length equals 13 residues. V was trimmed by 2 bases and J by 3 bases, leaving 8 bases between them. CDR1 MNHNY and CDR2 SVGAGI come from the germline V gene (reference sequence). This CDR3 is CASSYGGSYEQYF. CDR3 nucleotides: TGTGCCAGCAGTTACGGAGGAAGCTACGAGCAGTACTTC.

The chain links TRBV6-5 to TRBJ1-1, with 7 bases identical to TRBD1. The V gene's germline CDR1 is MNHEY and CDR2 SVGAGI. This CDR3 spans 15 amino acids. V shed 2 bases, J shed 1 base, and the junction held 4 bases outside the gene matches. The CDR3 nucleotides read TGTGCCAGCAGTTACAGGGGGCTAAGGAACACTGAAGCTTTCTTT. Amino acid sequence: CASSYRGLRNTEAFF.

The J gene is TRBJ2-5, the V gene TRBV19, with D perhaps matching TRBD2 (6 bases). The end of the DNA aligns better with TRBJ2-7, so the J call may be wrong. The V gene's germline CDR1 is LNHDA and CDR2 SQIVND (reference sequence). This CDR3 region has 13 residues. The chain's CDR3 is CASSIRGRGEQYF. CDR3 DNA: TGTGCCAGTAGTATCAGAGGGCGGGGCGAGCAGTACTTC.

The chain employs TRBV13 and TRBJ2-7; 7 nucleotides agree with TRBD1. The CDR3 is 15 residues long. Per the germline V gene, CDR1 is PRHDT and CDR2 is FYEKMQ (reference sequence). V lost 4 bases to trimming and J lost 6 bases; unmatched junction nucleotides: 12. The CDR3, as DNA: TGTGCCAGCAGCTCGAGACAGGGCCAAGGAGGCGAGCAGTACTTC. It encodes CASSSRQGQGGEQYF.